This T cell receptor (beta chain) was found in a study of blood T cell repertoires in COVID-19. This clone has just a few counts. Generated by immunoSEQ multiplex PCR, the TCRdb table keeps only in-frame clones and is missing some. The table shows about 220,000 clones, with around nine tenths occurring only once. The study assigned cohorts using participant-reported clinical history. Germline values: CDR1 SGHAT, CDR2 FQNNGV. The CDR3 runs to 14 residues. Trimming pared 5 bases from V and 4 bases from J, leaving 13 bases between. Sequencing was performed on PBMCs or T cells enriched from blood (not recorded which). The chain links TRBV11-2 to TRBJ2-3; tentative D call: TRBD1 (6 bases). The TCR sequence derives from a woman aged 50 to 60 with acute COVID-19. The CDR3 bases are TGTGCCAGCAGCATCGACAGGTTATCAGATACGCAGTATTTT. Translated, it gives CASSIDRLSDTQYF.